Only a few counts were recorded for the clone carrying this TCR beta chain. Measured with immunoSEQ multiplex PCR; TCRdb has only the in-frame clones, and not every one. The sample lists tens of thousands of clones; roughly nine tenths were seen once. This specimen belongs to a study of technical replicates of blood from several donors. The sample was PBMCs. The receptor's source is a human donor in good health. Some clones in this sample may be carry-over from other donors' samples.

The CDR3 loop reads CASSESAEAFF. For the CDR3, the DNA is TGTGCCAGCAGTGAATCGGCTGAAGCTTTCTTT. The V call is TRBV25-1, the J call TRBJ1-1; D ambiguous. Germline loops: CDR1 MGHDK, CDR2 SYGVNS. The length of the CDR3 is 11 residues. V was clipped by 1 base and J by 6 bases, with 3 bases between them. The variable domain in full, with the rest retrieved from reference TRBV25-1 and TRBJ1-1, is EADIYQTPRYLVIGTGKKITLECSQTMGHDKMYWYQQDPGMELHLIHYSYGVNSTEKGDLSSESTVSRIRTEHFPLTLESARPSHTSQYLCASSESAEAFFGQGTRLTVV.